Listed here are 18 T cell receptor beta chains from one sample, sequenced in a study of blood T cell repertoires in COVID-19 (dated by TCRdb to about 2020). Libraries were constructed by the immunoSEQ multiplex PCR assay. TCRdb's version of the immuneACCESS table is confined to in-frame rearrangements and falls short of the full clone set. An unresolved V gene accounts for under half of the shortfall where checked; the remainder is of unknown origin. Across this sample there are approximately 480,000 clones, with roughly 89% seen only once. The ten largest clones represent 0.75% to 0.9% of the sample. Specimen: peripheral blood. The receptor set was obtained from a young man with COVID-19, enrolled during active disease.

In its sample, this clone was seen once. CDR3 sequence: CASSYSGTGKTDTQYF. The CDR3 coding sequence is TGTGCCAGCAGTTACTCAGGGACAGGGAAGACAGATACGCAGTATTTT. The chain joins TRBV6-6 to TRBJ2-3, with 9 positions matching TRBD1. CDR1 and CDR2 from the germline V gene are MNHNY and SVGAGI (reference sequence). This CDR3 spans 16 amino acids. Losses at the gene ends were 0 bases for V and 3 bases for J; bases not matched to a gene: 4.

This rearrangement joins TRBV20-1 to TRBJ2-6; D remains unclear. CDR3 length equals 13 residues. The V end lost 3 bases, the J end lost 12 bases, and 15 bases lay between the germline ends. In germline, CDR1 is DFQATT, CDR2 SNEGSKA (reference sequence). This chain's CDR3 is CSASGSRGPVLTF. The DNA for the CDR3 is TGCAGTGCTAGTGGGTCTAGAGGTCCCGTCCTGACTTTC.

The chain combines TRBV11-2 with TRBJ2-7, with TRBD1 matching 8 bases. Germline CDR1 and CDR2: SGHAT and FQNNGV. The CDR3 spans 14 residues. V lost 2 bases, J lost 4 bases, and 4 bases stayed unmatched. The CDR3, as DNA: TGTGCCAGCAGCTTACAGGGGGCCGGTTACGAGCAGTACTTC. This sequence encodes CASSLQGAGYEQYF.

The CDR3 nucleotides are TGTGCCAGCAGCCAAGACTCGGGACAGGGCTCCTACGAGCAGTACTTC. Protein: CASSQDSGQGSYEQYF. The chain joins TRBV14 to TRBJ2-7; 9 nucleotides agree with TRBD1. CDR1 is SGHDN and CDR2 is FVKESK in the germline V gene. The CDR3 totals 16 residues. V shed 0 bases, J shed 0 bases, and the junction held 3 bases outside the gene matches.

As to this clone: The identical CDR3 is also encoded by other nucleotide sequences in the sample. The rearrangement uses TRBV3-1 (or the pseudogene TRBV3-2) and TRBJ1-2; D remains ambiguous. Germline CDR1 is LGHDT and CDR2 is YNNKEL (reference sequence). With 2 bases removed from V and 0 bases from J, the gap between germline ends came to 7 bases. CDR3 length equals 14 residues. CDR3 DNA: TGTGCCAGCAGCCAAAGCGGCGCTAACTATGGCTACACCTTC. The encoded protein is CASSQSGANYGYTF.

The rearrangement joins TRBV5-6 to TRBJ2-7; 8 bases match TRBD2. The CDR3 runs 14 residues. Germline CDR1 and CDR2: SGHDT and YYEEEE. V lost 4 bases, J lost 5 bases, and 8 bases stayed unmatched. CDR3 coding DNA: TGTGCCAGCAGCCCGGGGACTAGTCTCCACGAGCAGTACTTC. Protein: CASSPGTSLHEQYF.

The J gene is TRBJ1-2, the V gene TRBV19; 10 bases line up with TRBD1. CDR3 length: 14 amino acids. The V gene end was trimmed by 7 bases and the J gene end by 3 bases; junction bases not matched to a gene: 5. Germline CDR1 and CDR2: LNHDA and SQIVND (reference sequence). CDR3 amino acids: CASTPGQGYYGYTF. In DNA, the CDR3 is TGTGCCAGTACCCCGGGACAGGGGTACTATGGCTACACCTTC. The complete variable domain, with remaining parts taken from reference TRBV19 and TRBJ1-2, reads DGGITQSPKYLFRKEGQNVTLSCEQNLNHDAMYWYRQDPGQGLRLIYYSQIVNDFQKGDIAEGYSVSREKKESFPLTVTSAQKNPTAFYLCASTPGQGYYGYTFGSGTRLTVV.

This chain joins TRBV29-1 and TRBJ2-7; 10 nucleotides agree with TRBD1. The CDR3 covers 13 residues. The junction had 6 bases not matched to a gene; V was cut back by 7 bases and J by 3 bases. Per the germline V gene, CDR1 is SQVTM and CDR2 is ANQGSEA. CDR3: CSASGQGYYEQYF. CDR3 nucleotides: TGCAGCGCCTCGGGACAGGGGTACTACGAGCAGTACTTC.

The chain combines TRBV12-3 or TRBV12-4 with TRBJ2-7; TRBD1 might be the D (6 bases). The V end lost 6 bases, the J end lost 4 bases, and 13 bases lay between the germline ends. The CDR3 extends over 13 amino acids. CDR3 in amino acids: CASRPTGWYEQYF. The CDR3 nucleotides read TGTGCCAGCAGGCCGACAGGTTGGTACGAGCAGTACTTC.

This clone appeared once. The chain joins TRBV2 to TRBJ1-4, with TRBD1 matching 8 bases. Unmatched junction bases numbered 9, after V lost 5 bases and J lost 4 bases. The CDR3 spans 16 residues. Germline-derived CDR1 and CDR2 are SNHLY and FYNNEI. As DNA, the CDR3 is TGTGCCAGCAGTCGAAGTGGGGGACAGGATAATGAAAAACTGTTTTTT. As protein: CASSRSGGQDNEKLFF.

The chain is built from TRBV2 and TRBJ2-7; D is possibly TRBD2 (7 bases). The CDR3 is 14 amino acids. Trimming left V 2 bases short and J 3 bases short, with 11 bases between. Germline loops: CDR1 SNHLY, CDR2 FYNNEI. The CDR3 region is CASSEPGGLYEQYF. For the CDR3, the DNA is TGTGCCAGCAGTGAACCGGGGGGCCTCTACGAGCAGTACTTC.

The rearrangement joins TRBV3-1 (or the pseudogene TRBV3-2) to TRBJ1-1, with 7 positions matching TRBD1. The CDR3 contains 16 residues. Losses at the gene ends were 4 bases for V and 0 bases for J; bases not matched to a gene: 8. Germline V gene sequence: CDR1 LGHDT, CDR2 YNNKEL (reference sequence). CDR3 residues: CASSPWDSRLNTEAFF. The CDR3 nucleotides are TGTGCCAGCAGCCCATGGGACAGTCGATTGAACACTGAAGCTTTCTTT.

V and J are TRBV5-1 and TRBJ2-7, with D possibly being TRBD1 (6 bases). This CDR3 has 15 amino acids. Trimming left V 1 base short and J 0 bases short, with 11 bases between. The germline V gene encodes CDR1 SGHRS and CDR2 YFSETQ. Here the CDR3 reads CASSLSAGDSYEQYF. In DNA, the CDR3 is TGCGCCAGCAGCTTGAGTGCAGGGGACTCCTACGAGCAGTACTTC.

This sequence joins TRBV12-3 or TRBV12-4 and TRBJ1-2; D is undetermined. This CDR3 spans 11 amino acids. V lost 8 bases and J lost 1, with 5 bases in between. The CDR3: CASSYNYGYTF. The CDR3 nucleotides read TGTGCCAGCTCCTATAACTATGGCTACACCTTC.

The V and J genes are TRBV6-5 and TRBJ2-3; 11 positions match TRBD1. The CDR3 runs to 14 residues. Germline values: CDR1 MNHEY, CDR2 SVGAGI. V was clipped by 6 bases and J by 4 bases; unmatched bases: 3. As DNA, the CDR3 is TGTGCCAGCAGGGGACAGGGGGAAGCAGATACGCAGTATTTT. This translates into CASRGQGEADTQYF.

The chain recombines TRBV27 with TRBJ1-2, with 11 bases that match TRBD1. This CDR3 comprises 16 residues. Germline CDR1 is MNHEY and CDR2 is SMNVEV (reference sequence). Germline trimming cut 5 bases from V and 7 bases from J; bases unmatched to any gene: 12. This CDR3 is CASSRGQGALIGGYTF. The CDR3 DNA is TGTGCCAGCAGTCGAGGACAGGGGGCTCTAATCGGTGGCTACACCTTC.

The chain is built from TRBV30 and TRBJ2-3, with D possibly being TRBD1 (6 bases). Per the germline V gene, CDR1 is GTSNPN and CDR2 is SVGIG (reference sequence). The length of the CDR3 is 14 residues. V gave up 5 bases and J gave up 3 bases, with 15 bases separating them. The CDR3 region has the DNA TGTGCCTGGGGCACTACAGGACAGACAGATACGCAGTATTTT. Encoded protein: CAWGTTGQTDTQYF.

The genes are TRBV6-2 or TRBV6-3 and TRBJ2-5, with a possible D match to TRBD2 (5 bases). The CDR3 is made up of 14 amino acids. V shed 3 bases and J shed 2 bases, with 10 bases lying between them. Germline CDR1 is MNHEY and CDR2 is SVGEGT. The CDR3 reads CASSYGGSQETQYF. The CDR3 nucleotides read TGTGCCAGCAGTTATGGAGGCAGTCAAGAGACCCAGTACTTC.